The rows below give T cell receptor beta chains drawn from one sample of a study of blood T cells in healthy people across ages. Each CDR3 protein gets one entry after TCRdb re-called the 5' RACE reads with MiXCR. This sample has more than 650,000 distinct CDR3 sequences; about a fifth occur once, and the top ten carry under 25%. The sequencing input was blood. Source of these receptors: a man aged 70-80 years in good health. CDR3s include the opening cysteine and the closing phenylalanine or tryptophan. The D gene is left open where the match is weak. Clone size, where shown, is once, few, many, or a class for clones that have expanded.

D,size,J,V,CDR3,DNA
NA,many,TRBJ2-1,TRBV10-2,CASSASQSYNEQFF,TGCGCCAGCAGTGCTTCACAGTCCTACAATGAGCAGTTCTTC
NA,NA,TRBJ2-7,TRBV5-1,CPSSNRDSYEQYF,TGCCCCAGCAGCAACAGGGACTCCTACGAGCAGTACTTC
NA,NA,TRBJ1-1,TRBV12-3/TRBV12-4,CASIRQEGTEAFF,TGTGCCAGCATCCGACAGGAGGGGACTGAAGCTTTCTTT
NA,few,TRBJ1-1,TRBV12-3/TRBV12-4,CASSDNRVMNTEAFF,TGTGCCAGCAGTGACAACAGGGTTATGAACACTGAAGCTTTCTTT
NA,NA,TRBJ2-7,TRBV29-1,CSVGRDTYEQYF,TGCAGCGTTGGGCGCGATACTTACGAGCAGTACTTC
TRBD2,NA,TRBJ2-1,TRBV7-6,CASSFGGGLAGVNEQFF,TGTGCCAGCAGCTTCGGGGGGGGACTAGCGGGAGTCAATGAGCAGTTCTTC
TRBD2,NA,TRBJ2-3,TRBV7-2,CASSQGLAAADTQYF,TGTGCCAGCAGCCAGGGACTAGCAGCTGCAGATACGCAGTATTTT
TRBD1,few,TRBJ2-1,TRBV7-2,CASSASRDSYSYNEQFF,TGTGCCAGCAGCGCGTCCCGGGACAGTTACTCCTACAATGAGCAGTTCTTC
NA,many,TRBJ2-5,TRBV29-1,CSVEGGQTLYQETQYF,TGCAGCGTTGAGGGTGGACAGACCCTGTACCAAGAGACCCAGTACTTC
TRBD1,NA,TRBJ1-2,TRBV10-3,CAISEETGPYGYTF,TGTGCCATCAGTGAGGAGACAGGGCCCTATGGCTACACCTTC
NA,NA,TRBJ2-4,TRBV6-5,CASSRAGTPEDIQYF,TGTGCCAGCAGCCGGGCCGGGACGCCCGAGGACATTCAGTACTTC
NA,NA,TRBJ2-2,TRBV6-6,CASRGAESTGELFF,TGTGCCAGCAGGGGGGCAGAATCAACCGGGGAGCTGTTTTTT
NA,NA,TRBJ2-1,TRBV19,CASSPEGRYSYNEQFF,TGTGCCAGTAGTCCGGAGGGCAGATACTCCTACAATGAGCAGTTCTTC
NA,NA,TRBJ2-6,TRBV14,CASSPITRSSGANVLTF,TGTGCCAGCAGCCCAATCACCAGAAGCTCTGGGGCCAACGTCCTGACTTTC
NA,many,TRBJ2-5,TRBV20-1,CSATQGPGETQYF,TGCAGTGCCACTCAGGGGCCAGGGGAGACCCAGTACTTC
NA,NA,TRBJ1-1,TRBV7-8,CASSLASGAEAFF,TGTGCCAGCAGCTTAGCATCGGGTGCTGAAGCTTTCTTT
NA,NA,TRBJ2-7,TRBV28,CASSFPGGSELRYEQYF,TGTGCCAGCAGTTTCCCAGGGGGGTCCGAGCTTCGGTACGAGCAGTACTTC
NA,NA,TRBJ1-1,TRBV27,CASSLGVFAAAFF,TGTGCCAGCAGTTTAGGGGTTTTCGCTGCAGCTTTCTTT
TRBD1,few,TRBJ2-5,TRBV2,CASTGTEGRVTQYF,TGTGCCAGCACCGGGACAGAAGGTCGGGTGACCCAGTACTTC
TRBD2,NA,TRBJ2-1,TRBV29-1,CSVGTSGGNEQFF,TGCAGCGTTGGGACTAGCGGGGGTAATGAGCAGTTCTTC
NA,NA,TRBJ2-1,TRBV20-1,CSASIVEQFF,TGCAGTGCTAGTATTGTTGAGCAGTTCTTC
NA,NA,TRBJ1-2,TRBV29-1,CSVERGANYGYTF,TGCAGCGTTGAACGGGGAGCTAACTATGGCTACACCTTC
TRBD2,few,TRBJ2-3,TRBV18,CASSPSRPRESTDTQYF,TGTGCCAGCTCACCTTCCCGACCGCGGGAGAGCACAGATACGCAGTATTTT
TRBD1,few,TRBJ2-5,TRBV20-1,CSARDRGQAQETQYF,TGCAGTGCTAGAGATCGGGGACAGGCCCAAGAGACCCAGTACTTC
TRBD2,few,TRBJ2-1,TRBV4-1,CASSQGLAGGSYNEQFF,TGCGCCAGCAGCCAAGGGTTAGCGGGAGGCTCCTACAATGAGCAGTTCTTC
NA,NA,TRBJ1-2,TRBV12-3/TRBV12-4,CASSFGWAQGYGYTF,TGTGCCAGCAGTTTTGGCTGGGCACAGGGTTATGGCTACACCTTC
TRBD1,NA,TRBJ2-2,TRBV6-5,CASRGQGAAGELFF,TGTGCCAGCAGGGGACAGGGGGCTGCCGGGGAGCTGTTTTTT
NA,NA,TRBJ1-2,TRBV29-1,CSVEGPGAGGYTF,TGCAGCGTTGAAGGGCCGGGGGCAGGTGGCTACACCTTC
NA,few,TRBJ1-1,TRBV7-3,CASSLIGVLSGRTEAFF,TGTGCCAGCAGCTTAATTGGTGTCCTCAGCGGGAGGACTGAAGCTTTCTTT
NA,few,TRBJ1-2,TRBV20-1,CSARVDSILGGYTF,TGCAGTGCTAGAGTGGACAGCATCCTGGGTGGCTACACCTTC
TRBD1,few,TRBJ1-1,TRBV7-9,CASSPERRGAEAFF,TGTGCCAGCAGCCCGGAGCGCAGGGGGGCTGAAGCTTTCTTT
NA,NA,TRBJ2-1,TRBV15,CATSRGGSADQQFF,TGTGCCACCAGCAGAGGAGGGTCGGCAGATCAGCAGTTCTTC
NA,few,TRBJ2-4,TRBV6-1,CATLGDQGKNIQYF,TGTGCCACCCTAGGGGACCAGGGGAAAAACATTCAGTACTTC